This T cell receptor beta chain was captured in a study of cytomegalovirus exposure and HLA in healthy donors. Study context: As an earlier analysis found, about 179 million T cells yielded about 100 million unique TCR beta sequences. Study-wide points: In all likelihood, a cluster of highly shared sequence variants was a sequencing artifact. In vitro work confirmed that a few CMV-associated chains recognize CMV antigens.

This clone occurred a few times. Antigen specificity is unknown. With 60 Vbeta and 13 Jbeta primers, the PCR was carried out. Sequencing used immunoSEQ multiplex PCR; TCRdb keeps in-frame clones, though not all of them. The data hold over 150,000 clones, with about 80% observed a single time. This clonotype originated in a man younger than 40 in good health and CMV-seropositive. Sequencing was performed on PBMCs.

This CDR3 is CASGTALFNQPQHF. The CDR3 bases are TGTGCCAGCGGGACAGCTCTTTTCAATCAGCCCCAGCATTTT. The chain joins TRBV7-2 to TRBJ1-5, with 7 bases aligning to TRBD1. Germline V gene lookup returns CDR1 SGHTA and CDR2 FQGNSA. V lost 8 bases and J lost 3; bases outside the gene matches: 7. The CDR3 totals 14 residues.